This is a list of T cell receptor beta chains from one sample in a study of human T cells and chemical hapten exposure. TCRdb reprocessed the RACE reads with MiXCR, giving one entry per CDR3 protein. The sample lists fewer than 350,000 distinct CDR3 sequences, around 7.7% seen once, with 1.2% in the top ten. Sequenced here: whole blood, sampled in connection with sensitization to the hapten diphenylcyclopropenone (DPC). The receptors were sampled from a man aged 18 to 30 with alopecia areata. Some clones in this sample may be carry-over from other donors' samples. CDR3s include the opening cysteine and the closing phenylalanine or tryptophan. The D gene is left open where the match is weak. The size field is filled for only some rows; it gives once, few, many or a size class.

>TRBD2|16|TRBJ2-1|few|TRBV5-1
CASSSGRRGDKDEQFF
TGCGCCAGCAGCTCAGGGCGGCGGGGGGATAAAGATGAGCAGTTCTTC
>TRBD1|15|TRBJ2-2|few|TRBV28
CATALDRGLTGELFF
TGTGCCACCGCCCTGGACAGGGGGCTAACCGGGGAGCTGTTTTTT
>TRBD2|12|TRBJ2-3|few|TRBV7-9
CASSSGEGTQYF
TGTGCCAGCAGCTCCGGGGAGGGTACGCAGTATTTT
>TRBD1|15|TRBJ1-5|few|TRBV12-3/TRBV12-4
CASSDWDSLNQPQHF
TGTGCCAGCAGTGATTGGGACAGCCTCAATCAGCCCCAGCATTTT
>.|15|TRBJ1-6|few|TRBV18
CASSPTQGSESPLHF
TGTGCCAGCTCACCGACGCAGGGTTCGGAATCACCCCTCCACTTT
>.|15|TRBJ1-5|few|TRBV29-1
CSVEVGGGGNQPQHF
TGCAGCGTTGAAGTGGGGGGAGGGGGCAATCAGCCCCAGCATTTT
>.|16|TRBJ2-3|many|TRBV6-1
CASTRILGAPGDTQYF
TGTGCCAGCACTCGGATTCTGGGGGCCCCCGGAGATACGCAGTATTTT
>.|13|TRBJ1-2|.|TRBV29-1
CSVSGRLNYGYTF
TGCAGCGTATCCGGACGGCTTAACTATGGCTACACCTTC
>.|14|TRBJ1-5|few|TRBV3-1
CASSKTAGDQPQHF
TGTGCCAGCAGTAAAACAGCTGGCGATCAGCCCCAGCATTTT
>.|16|TRBJ1-4|few|TRBV9
CASSSHLQGAGEKLFF
TGTGCCAGCAGCTCCCACTTACAGGGCGCGGGTGAAAAACTGTTTTTT
>.|14|TRBJ1-3|many|TRBV20-1
CSARDPQGGNTIYF
TGCAGTGCTAGAGATCCCCAGGGAGGAAACACCATATATTTT
>.|14|TRBJ1-1|.|TRBV4-3
CASSHRGRETEAFF
TGCGCCAGCAGCCATCGAGGCAGGGAAACTGAAGCTTTCTTT
>TRBD1|16|TRBJ1-5|.|TRBV19
CASSIKTGISNQPQHF
TGTGCCAGTAGTATCAAGACAGGGATTAGCAATCAGCCCCAGCATTTT
>.|13|TRBJ2-1|few|TRBV4-1
CASSQDPYNEQFF
TGCGCCAGCAGCCAAGATCCCTACAATGAGCAGTTCTTC
>.|15|TRBJ1-1|many|TRBV27
CASSLSVALNTEAFF
TGTGCCAGCAGTTTATCCGTGGCCTTGAACACTGAAGCTTTCTTT
>.|10|TRBJ1-1|few|TRBV6-2/TRBV6-3
CATSRDVAFF
TGTGCCACCTCCCGGGATGTAGCTTTCTTT
>TRBD1|15|TRBJ1-1|many|TRBV20-1
CSALPRWQGGVEAFF
TGCAGTGCTCTCCCACGCTGGCAGGGGGGAGTTGAAGCTTTCTTT
>.|15|TRBJ1-1|.|TRBV6-2/TRBV6-3
CASSSGGGENTEAFF
TGTGCCAGCAGTTCCGGCGGGGGGGAGAACACTGAAGCTTTCTTT
>.|13|TRBJ2-7|.|TRBV7-2
CASRGVNPYEQYF
TGTGCCAGCAGGGGAGTCAATCCCTACGAGCAGTACTTC
>TRBD1|13|TRBJ2-5|.|TRBV19
CASSFDRGQTQYF
TGTGCCAGTAGTTTCGACAGGGGACAGACCCAGTACTTC
>.|15|TRBJ2-5|.|TRBV6-6
CASSDPDGTQETQYF
TGTGCCAGCAGCGATCCGGACGGGACCCAAGAGACCCAGTACTTC
>TRBD1|14|TRBJ1-1|few|TRBV24-1
CATSDPGQGAEAFF
TGTGCCACCAGTGATCCCGGACAGGGGGCTGAAGCTTTCTTT
>.|12|TRBJ2-5|few|TRBV27
CASKSRSETQYF
TGTGCCAGCAAGTCCAGGAGTGAGACCCAGTACTTC
>TRBD2|15|TRBJ2-1|few|TRBV14
CASSQVTSAYNEQFF
TGTGCCAGCAGCCAAGTAACTAGCGCCTACAATGAGCAGTTCTTC
>TRBD1|15|TRBJ1-4|.|TRBV5-1
CASSLPGGGEEKLFF
TGCGCCAGCAGCCTCCCGGGAGGGGGCGAAGAAAAACTGTTTTTT
>TRBD1|18|TRBJ1-2|.|TRBV11-2
CASSLRDRGFRANYGYTF
TGTGCCAGCAGTTTGCGGGACAGGGGTTTTCGCGCTAACTATGGCTACACCTTC
>.|15|TRBJ1-1|.|TRBV29-1
CSVPTQGGGRTEAFF
TGCAGCGTACCTACACAGGGCGGGGGACGAACTGAAGCTTTCTTT
>TRBD1|14|TRBJ2-1|.|TRBV12-3/TRBV12-4
CASSLGTGGLEQFF
TGTGCCAGCAGTTTGGGGACAGGGGGATTGGAGCAGTTCTTC
>.|15|TRBJ1-1|few|TRBV6-5
CASSYSIARGTEAFF
TGTGCCAGCAGTTACTCGATTGCGAGGGGCACTGAAGCTTTCTTT
>.|13|TRBJ1-1|few|TRBV7-8
CASSSPGGVEAFF
TGTGCCAGCAGCTCCCCCGGCGGGGTTGAAGCTTTCTTT
>TRBD1|15|TRBJ2-5|few|TRBV6-6
CASSYSIGGEETQYF
TGTGCCAGCAGTTACTCGATAGGGGGCGAGGAGACCCAGTACTTC
>.|13|TRBJ2-5|few|TRBV7-7
CASRGTGDETQYF
TGTGCCAGCAGGGGAACGGGTGACGAGACCCAGTACTTC
>TRBD1|15|TRBJ2-1|few|TRBV7-2
CASSPRDRGHNEQFF
TGTGCCAGCAGCCCCCGGGACAGGGGTCACAATGAGCAGTTCTTC
>TRBD1|19|TRBJ2-3|few|TRBV6-2/TRBV6-3
CASRLGQTLIPSGTDTQYF
TGTGCCAGCAGGCTGGGACAGACCCTTATCCCAAGCGGCACAGATACGCAGTATTTT
>.|16|TRBJ1-6|many|TRBV7-9
CASSLVGFAYNSPLHF
TGTGCCAGCAGCTTAGTGGGGTTCGCCTATAATTCACCCCTCCACTTT
>.|17|TRBJ2-1|.|TRBV29-1
CSVEDRGGTYLHNEQFF
TGCAGCGTTGAAGACAGGGGTGGGACCTATCTCCACAATGAGCAGTTCTTC
>.|12|TRBJ2-1|.|TRBV11-2
CASSSARYEQFF
TGTGCCAGCAGCTCAGCAAGGTATGAGCAGTTCTTC
>.|17|TRBJ2-4|.|TRBV3-1
CASSQFPSQSAKNIQYF
TGTGCCAGCAGCCAATTCCCCTCGCAATCAGCCAAAAACATTCAGTACTTC
>TRBD1|16|TRBJ1-1|few|TRBV9
CASSVASGGTNTEAFF
TGTGCCAGCAGCGTGGCGTCAGGGGGAACGAACACTGAAGCTTTCTTT
>.|13|TRBJ2-7|.|TRBV24-1
CATSDLWTNEQYF
TGTGCCACCAGTGATCTGTGGACGAACGAGCAGTACTTC
>TRBD1|13|TRBJ2-5|.|TRBV29-1
CSVFTDRGETQYF
TGCAGCGTTTTCACCGACAGGGGTGAGACCCAGTACTTC
>TRBD1|14|TRBJ1-2|.|TRBV12-3/TRBV12-4
CASSTGTANYGYTF
TGTGCCAGCAGTACCGGGACAGCTAACTATGGCTACACCTTC
>.|15|TRBJ2-7|.|TRBV29-1
CSARGQGALSYEQYF
TGCAGCGCCCGGGGTCAGGGAGCCCTCTCCTACGAGCAGTACTTC
>.|12|TRBJ2-1|few|TRBV19
CASSIDSDEQFF
TGTGCCAGTAGTATAGATTCAGATGAGCAGTTCTTC
>.|14|TRBJ1-1|.|TRBV9
CASSVALMNTEAFF
TGTGCCAGCAGCGTAGCCCTAATGAACACTGAAGCTTTCTTT
>.|16|TRBJ2-3|once|TRBV9
CASSKLLEPSTDTQYF
TGTGCCAGCAGCAAACTACTGGAACCTAGCACAGATACGCAGTATTTT
>TRBD1|16|TRBJ2-7|few|TRBV4-3
CASSQDSGTGFYEQYF
TGCGCCAGCAGCCAGGACTCCGGGACAGGCTTTTACGAGCAGTACTTC
>.|13|TRBJ1-1|.|TRBV6-5
CASRYLRGTEAFF
TGTGCCAGCAGGTACCTACGGGGGACTGAAGCTTTCTTT
>.|15|TRBJ2-3|few|TRBV5-1
CASSADSASTDTQYF
TGCGCCAGCAGCGCGGACAGTGCTAGCACAGATACGCAGTATTTT
>.|13|TRBJ2-1|few|TRBV2
CASSKSSYNEQFF
TGTGCCAGCAGTAAGAGCTCCTACAATGAGCAGTTCTTC
>TRBD2|15|TRBJ2-3|few|TRBV7-9
CASSQRDLGTDTQYF
TGTGCCAGCAGCCAGCGGGACCTAGGCACAGATACGCAGTATTTT
>TRBD1|16|TRBJ1-5|.|TRBV7-9
CASSLGQGVPNQPQHF
TGTGCCAGCAGCTTGGGACAGGGGGTGCCCAATCAGCCCCAGCATTTT